These 18 T cell receptor beta chains were all obtained from the same sample, sequenced in a study of liver allograft versus peripheral blood T cells. Across the whole study: Liver transplant recipients had T cell receptor repertoires compared between transplanted liver and peripheral blood.

Each CDR3 protein is one row after TCRdb ran MiXCR on the reads. The sample includes over 300 distinct CDR3 sequences, 25% of them seen just once. The receptors here all came from a human patient who had a liver transplant. These T cells may partly come from the graft donor.

The chain uses TRBV2 and TRBJ1-1; the D gene is possibly TRBD1 (5 bases). Germline V lookup: CDR1 SNHLY, CDR2 FYNNEI. The CDR3 totals 13 residues. Trimming removed 3 bases from V and 5 bases from J, with 10 bases in between. The CDR3 bases are TGTGCCAGCAGTGAGGCAGGGAGGACTGAAGCTTTCTTT. Its translation is CASSEAGRTEAFF.

In this sample, this clonotype is large. This sequence joins TRBV6-5 and TRBJ2-2; D unresolved. Germline CDR1 MNHEY, CDR2 SVGAGI. V lost 6 bases, J lost 2 bases, and 13 bases lay in between. The CDR3 totals 15 residues. The CDR3 sequence: CASRKGLHNTGELFF. The CDR3 nucleotides read TGTGCCAGCAGAAAAGGGCTCCATAACACCGGGGAGCTGTTTTTT.

This clonotype is a singleton in its sample. The genes are TRBV18 and TRBJ2-7, with 9 nucleotides matching TRBD1. The CDR3 loop spans 14 amino acids. CDR1 is KGHSH, CDR2 LQKENI, per germline. J lost 6 bases, V lost 3 bases, and 6 bases had no gene match. CDR3 nucleotide sequence: TGTGCCAGCTCACCTCCCGACAGGGGGGGCGAGCAGTACTTC. It encodes CASSPPDRGGEQYF.

This chain links TRBV11-2 with TRBJ1-1; D is uncertain. Trimming took off 7 bases at V and 5 bases at J, with 17 bases between the two ends. CDR1 SGHAT and CDR2 FQNNGV come from the germline V gene. This CDR3 has 14 amino acids. CDR3 protein: CASNSGVMSTEAFF. CDR3 sequence (DNA): TGTGCCAGCAACTCCGGGGTCATGAGTACTGAAGCTTTCTTT.

The chain combines TRBV6-2 or TRBV6-3 with TRBJ2-1; 14 nucleotides line up with TRBD2. The junction had 20 bases not matched to a gene; V was cut back by 7 bases and J by 6 bases. The CDR3 contains 20 residues. Germline-derived CDR1 and CDR2 are MNHEY and SVGEGT. CDR3 region: CASTSKVGTSGSRISNEQFF. CDR3 in DNA: TGTGCCAGCACTTCCAAGGTGGGGACTAGCGGGAGTCGTATTTCCAATGAGCAGTTCTTC.

Turning to this clonotype: This may come from a read error, since a much larger clone is one base off. The V gene is TRBV13, the J gene TRBJ2-7, with D possibly TRBD1 on 6 matching bases. Germline V gene data show CDR1 as PRHDT and CDR2 as FYEKMQ (reference sequence). The CDR3 loop spans 15 amino acids. Deletions cut 5 bases from V and 6 bases from J, with 20 bases between. The DNA for the CDR3 is TGTGCCAGCAGCACCCAGACTCCTGAGGGGGTCGAGCAGTACTTC. It encodes CASSTQTPEGVEQYF. Variable domain in full (rest from reference TRBV13 and TRBJ2-7): AAGVIQSPRHLIKEKRETATLKCYPIPRHDTVYWYQQGPGQDPQFLISFYEKMQSDKGSIPDRFSAQQFSDYHSELNMSSLELGDSALYFCASSTQTPEGVEQYFGPGTRLTVT.

This clonotype is labeled large. V usage is TRBV24-1 and J usage is TRBJ2-3; D is ambiguous. Germline V gene sequence: CDR1 KGHDR, CDR2 SFDVKD. The CDR3 has 17 amino acids. Trimming took off 5 bases at V and 2 bases at J, with 19 bases between the two ends. CDR3 in DNA: TGTGCCACCAGTGCCCCATGGTACCAGACGAACACAGATACGCAGTATTTT. Translated: CATSAPWYQTNTDTQYF.

This clonotype is deemed large (0.1 to 1%). This rearrangement joins TRBV19 to TRBJ2-7; D may be TRBD1 (5 bases). The CDR3 is made up of 14 amino acids. The germline V gene has CDR1 LNHDA and CDR2 SQIVND (reference sequence). V was shortened by 5 bases and J by 0 bases, with 11 bases between the two germline ends. CDR3 sequence: CASSHTQASYEQYF. Here the CDR3 DNA reads TGTGCCAGTAGTCATACACAGGCCTCCTACGAGCAGTACTTC.

This clonotype is large in the sample. The chain couples TRBV27 to TRBJ2-1, with TRBD2 identical over 7 bases. Germline CDR1 MNHEY, CDR2 SMNVEV (reference sequence). V lost 8 bases and J lost 9; bases outside the gene matches: 10. CDR3 length: 13 residues. Here the CDR3 reads CASLGLVPREQFF. The CDR3 DNA reads as TGTGCCAGCCTTGGACTAGTCCCCCGTGAGCAGTTCTTC.

The chain joins TRBV6-1 to TRBJ1-1, with D uncertain. In germline, CDR1 is MNHNS, CDR2 SASEGT. The CDR3 is 13 residues long. V lost 3 bases to trimming and J lost 5 bases, with 10 bases between them. This CDR3 is CASSDGGWTEAFF. The CDR3 DNA sequence: TGTGCCAGCAGTGATGGCGGGTGGACTGAAGCTTTCTTT.

This clonotype is large (0.1 to 1%) within its sample. The chain joins TRBV6-2 or TRBV6-3 to TRBJ2-7; 9 bases are shared with TRBD1. Germline V gene data show CDR1 as MNHEY and CDR2 as SVGEGT. V trimming: 8 bases; J trimming: 3 bases; junction bases outside the gene matches: 8. This CDR3 spans 14 amino acids. Written as DNA, the CDR3 is TGTGCCAGCGCTTCGTGGACAGGGGACTACGAGCAGTACTTC. Translating gives CASASWTGDYEQYF.

The chain recombines TRBV6-1 with TRBJ1-1; tentatively, D is TRBD1 (5 bases). This CDR3 region has 15 residues. The ends were cut back, 3 bases at V and 1 base at J, with 12 bases in the middle. Germline lookup yields CDR1 MNHNS and CDR2 SASEGT. The CDR3 sequence: CASSERGMGNTEAFF. CDR3 coding DNA: TGTGCCAGCAGTGAGCGGGGCATGGGGAACACTGAAGCTTTCTTT.

At least ten counts were recorded for this clonotype. The V gene is TRBV28, the J gene TRBJ2-5, with no clear D. This CDR3 has 13 residues. The V gene's germline CDR1 is MDHEN and CDR2 SYDVKM. V dropped 4 bases and J dropped 2 bases, with 8 bases sitting between them. The CDR3 DNA reads as TGTGCCAGCAGTTCACAGCTACAAGAGACCCAGTACTTC. Encoded protein: CASSSQLQETQYF.

By share of the sample, this clonotype is large. The V and J genes are TRBV7-2 and TRBJ2-7; 10 nucleotides align to TRBD2. Per the germline V gene, CDR1 is SGHTA and CDR2 is FQGNSA. The V segment lost 1 base and the J segment 3 bases; nucleotides outside the gene matches: 3. There are 15 residues in the CDR3. The chain's CDR3 is CASSLDASGGYEQYF. The CDR3 bases are TGTGCCAGCAGCTTAGATGCTAGCGGGGGCTACGAGCAGTACTTC.

The sample holds many counts of this clonotype. This chain uses TRBV13 with TRBJ2-7; weak D call: TRBD1 (6 bases). The length of the CDR3 is 15 residues. The germline gives CDR1 PRHDT, CDR2 FYEKMQ (reference sequence). V was pared by 5 bases and J by 6 bases, with 20 bases between. The CDR3 loop is CASSAQTPEGVEQYF. In DNA, the CDR3 is TGTGCCAGCAGCGCCCAGACTCCTGAGGGGGTCGAGCAGTACTTC.

This clonotype ranks as medium-sized. The chain recombines TRBV10-3 with TRBJ2-2; 8 nucleotides line up with TRBD2. This CDR3 is 18 amino acids long. Unmatched junction bases numbered 9, after V lost 3 bases and J lost 0 bases. Germline CDR1 is ENHRY and CDR2 is SYGVKD. The CDR3 loop reads CAISDGYVAGSNTGELFF. The CDR3 bases are TGTGCCATCAGTGACGGCTATGTAGCGGGATCGAACACCGGGGAGCTGTTTTTT.

The V gene is TRBV5-1, the J gene TRBJ2-7; D possibly corresponds to TRBD2 (7 bases). The CDR3 totals 15 residues. Germline values: CDR1 SGHRS, CDR2 YFSETQ. V lost 3 bases, J lost 5 bases, and 18 bases lay in between. DNA for the CDR3: TGCGCCAGCAGCTGGGGCACGGGGGGCGTAAACGAGCAGTACTTC. This translates into CASSWGTGGVNEQYF.

The chain carries TRBV6-5 and TRBJ1-2; TRBD1 matches at 10 bases. Germline V CDR1 and CDR2: MNHEY, SVGAGI. This CDR3 spans 15 amino acids. J gave up 8 bases and V 2 bases, and 8 bases lay outside the gene matches. CDR3 nucleotide sequence: TGTGCCAGCAGTTACGCGGGGGACAGGGGAAGGGGCTACACCTTC. It yields the protein CASSYAGDRGRGYTF.